The 13 T cell receptor beta chains in this list originate from one sample, sequenced in a study of PD-L1 blockade in urothelial cancer (dated 2017 in TCRdb). The time point label of this sample denotes: peripheral blood 6 weeks after treatment start. Library creation used the immunoSEQ multiplex PCR assay. TCRdb re-hosts the immuneACCESS table, in-frame sequences only. Its copies lack some clones; in the studies checked, an unresolved V gene accounts for under half of them, and the cause for the rest is not known. For this sample there are around 110,000 clones; 91% appear just once. Together, the top ten hold under 5% of the sample. The material sequenced was PBMCs, taken around atezolizumab (anti-PD-L1) treatment. These receptors were collected from a man in his fifties or sixties with urothelial cancer.

The CDR3 DNA follows: TGCGCCAGCAGCGAGGCCCCCGGGACTCAAGTCACAGATACGCAGTATTTT. Amino acid sequence: CASSEAPGTQVTDTQYF. The chain couples TRBV5-1 to TRBJ2-3, with a possible D match to TRBD2 (6 bases). From germline, CDR1 is SGHRS and CDR2 YFSETQ. Trimming stripped 4 bases from V and 2 bases from J, with 20 bases between. This CDR3 region has 17 residues.

V and J are TRBV5-1 and TRBJ2-5; D possibly corresponds to TRBD2 (6 bases). Germline-derived CDR1 and CDR2 are SGHRS and YFSETQ. Trimming left V 2 bases short and J 5 bases short, with 16 bases between. The CDR3 runs to 15 residues. The CDR3 loop is CASSLGSGSGETQYF. In nucleotides, the CDR3 is TGCGCCAGCAGCTTAGGAAGCGGGTCGGGTGAGACCCAGTACTTC.

CDR3 sequence (DNA): TGTGCCAGCTCACCCGGGACTAGCGGGAGCGAGACCGGGGAGCTGTTTTTT. Protein: CASSPGTSGSETGELFF. This chain uses TRBV18 with TRBJ2-2; 14 nucleotides agree with TRBD2. The V segment lost 3 bases and the J segment 5 bases; nucleotides outside the gene matches: 5. The CDR3 runs 17 residues. Germline values: CDR1 KGHSH, CDR2 LQKENI.

This rearrangement joins TRBV7-9 to TRBJ2-5; 10 bases map to TRBD1. The CDR3 totals 15 residues. The V gene end was trimmed by 3 bases and the J gene end by 5 bases; junction bases not matched to a gene: 6. CDR1 is SEHNR and CDR2 is FQNEAQ in the germline V gene (reference sequence). CDR3 DNA: TGTGCCAGCAGCTTTGGGACAGGGGTCTGGGAGACCCAGTACTTC. Protein sequence: CASSFGTGVWETQYF.

This chain joins TRBV5-3 and TRBJ2-2; 10 bases line up with TRBD2. TRBV5-3 is labeled an ORF, and its function is uncertain. The CDR3 has 13 amino acids. The V and J ends lost 6 bases and 7 bases, in that order; junction bases with no gene match: 3. In DNA, the CDR3 is TGTGCCAGAAAGCGGGGGGGAAACGGGGAGCTGTTTTTT. Its protein product is CARKRGGNGELFF.

The chain combines TRBV7-9 with TRBJ1-1; D unclear. The CDR3 sequence is 15 residues long. Germline-derived CDR1 and CDR2 are SEHNR and FQNEAQ (reference sequence). V was trimmed by 0 bases and J by 0 bases, leaving 8 bases between them. The CDR3 coding sequence is TGTGCCAGCAGCTTAGCTGGCAGTATGAACACTGAAGCTTTCTTT. This gives the protein CASSLAGSMNTEAFF.

This sequence joins TRBV4-2 and TRBJ2-3, with TRBD2 as a possible D gene (7 bases). From germline, CDR1 is LGHNA and CDR2 YNFKEQ. V lost 4 bases to trimming and J lost 0 bases, with 14 bases between them. CDR3 length: 16 residues. This CDR3 reads CASSPFRGGSTDTQYF. CDR3 sequence (DNA): TGTGCCAGCAGCCCTTTTAGGGGGGGAAGCACAGATACGCAGTATTTT.

This chain uses TRBV6-1 with TRBJ2-5; weak D call: TRBD2 (6 bases). The germline V and J ends were trimmed by 7 bases and 4 bases, with 13 bases remaining between them. The germline CDR1 and CDR2 sequences are MNHNS and SASEGT. This CDR3 comprises 13 residues. In DNA, the CDR3 is TGTGCCAGCACCGGAGGGGTTCCAGAGACCCAGTACTTC. It specifies CASTGGVPETQYF.

The chain uses TRBV11-2 and TRBJ1-4; D is ambiguous. The ends were cut back, 2 bases at V and 5 bases at J, with 6 bases in the middle. CDR1 and CDR2 (germline): SGHAT, FQNNGV. The CDR3 totals 13 residues. CDR3 sequence: CASSLWQNEKLFF. The CDR3 DNA is TGTGCCAGCAGCTTATGGCAAAATGAAAAACTGTTTTTT.

The V and J genes are TRBV6-5 and TRBJ1-2, with TRBD1 matching 7 bases. The CDR3 loop spans 13 amino acids. The V segment lost 5 bases and the J segment 4 bases; nucleotides outside the gene matches: 4. Germline V gene lookup returns CDR1 MNHEY and CDR2 SVGAGI. DNA for the CDR3: TGTGCCAGCAGTCCCGACAGGGCCTATGGCTACACCTTC. Translated: CASSPDRAYGYTF.

The chain recombines TRBV19 with TRBJ1-1, with a possible D match to TRBD1 (6 bases). Germline CDR1 is LNHDA and CDR2 is SQIVND (reference sequence). Between the trimmed V and J ends, which lost 4 bases and 3 bases, there was a span of 12 bases. The CDR3 consists of 14 residues. The CDR3 sequence is CASSRSGAYTEAFF. In DNA, the CDR3 is TGTGCCAGTAGTAGGTCAGGGGCCTACACTGAAGCTTTCTTT.

The CDR3 sequence is CASSQDGPASYNEQFF. CDR3 nucleotides: TGTGCCAGCAGCCAAGATGGGCCCGCCTCCTACAATGAGCAGTTCTTC. The chain is built from TRBV4-2 and TRBJ2-1, with no clear D. Germline V gives CDR1 LGHNA, CDR2 YNFKEQ. V was pared by 0 bases and J by 0 bases, with 9 bases between. The CDR3 runs 16 residues.

This clone was seen a handful of times. This sequence joins TRBV28 and TRBJ1-2, with D unresolved. CDR1 MDHEN and CDR2 SYDVKM come from the germline V gene. The V and J ends lost 5 bases and 1 base respectively, with 5 bases between them. The CDR3 is made up of 12 amino acids. CDR3 nucleotides: TGTGCCAGCAGTACGCGTAACTATGGCTACACCTTC. This codes for CASSTRNYGYTF.